The clone carrying this TCR beta chain was counted between two and nine times. The antigen is unknown. These data are taken from a study of response to subunit inactivated influenza vaccine. General study findings and limits: With each seasonal influenza vaccination, the authors suggested, few new T cells are recruited.

TCRdb re-called the RT-PCR reads with MiXCR, one entry per CDR3 protein. The sample gives roughly 670,000 distinct CDR3 sequences, around 15% of which show up once; less than 9% is in the top ten. The CDR3 consists of 16 residues. V dropped 6 bases and J dropped 5; count of bases not matched to a gene: 12. Germline V gives CDR1 MDHEN, CDR2 SYDVKM. The sequence was collected from a man aged 45-60 years who received an inactivated influenza vaccine. The chain is built from TRBV28 and TRBJ2-1; 8 bases match TRBD2. The sample here was PBMCs from blood, taken roughly 2 weeks before vaccination. The CDR3 reads CASRTSGLGGDNEQFF. The DNA for the CDR3 is TGTGCCAGCAGAACCTCGGGACTAGGTGGGGACAATGAGCAGTTCTTC.